Presented here are 15 T cell receptor beta chains from one specimen sequenced in a study of blood T cell repertoires in COVID-19. TCRdb's copy holds only in-frame clones and misses some; the assay was immunoSEQ multiplex PCR. The sample has some 180,000 clones, 70% to 90% seen once. Sequences were obtained from peripheral blood. The receptor set was obtained from a woman of 80 years or more with COVID-19, enrolled during active disease.

In this sample, this clone turned up a few times. CDR3 sequence: CASSQGRGSPYNEQFF. CDR3 coding DNA: TGTGCCAGCAGCCAAGGTCGGGGAAGTCCCTACAATGAGCAGTTCTTC. The rearrangement joins TRBV4-2 to TRBJ2-1, with D possibly matching TRBD2 (5 bases). The germline CDR1 and CDR2 sequences are LGHNA and YNFKEQ. The CDR3 sequence is 16 residues long. V shed 1 base and J shed 2 bases, with 12 bases lying between them.

This clone came up a few times. The chain employs TRBV18 and TRBJ1-1; 7 bases fit TRBD1. CDR3 length: 15 amino acids. The J segment lost 1 base and the V segment lost 1 base, leaving 3 bases of the junction unmatched. Germline V gives CDR1 KGHSH, CDR2 LQKENI. DNA of the CDR3: TGTGCCAGCTCACCACTGGGACAGTCGAACACTGAAGCTTTCTTT. It translates to CASSPLGQSNTEAFF. Looking up the rest from reference TRBV18 and TRBJ1-1 gives the full variable domain: NAGVMQNPRHLVRRRGQEARLRCSPMKGHSHVYWYRQLPEEGLKFMVYLQKENIIDESGMPKERFSAEFPKEGPSILRIQQVVRGDSAAYFCASSPLGQSNTEAFFGQGTRLTVV.

This clone appeared a few times. V gene TRBV12-3 or TRBV12-4 combines with J gene TRBJ2-1; maybe TRBD2 (5 bases). The CDR3 consists of 13 residues. The germline V and J ends were trimmed by 4 bases and 6 bases, with 10 bases remaining between them. CDR3 DNA: TGTGCCAGCAGTTCACCGGGAAGCAATGAGCAGTTCTTC. As protein: CASSSPGSNEQFF.

This clone showed up just once. This chain uses TRBV10-3 with TRBJ2-5; D remains unclear. This CDR3 region has 12 residues. V lost 4 bases, J lost 2 bases, and 5 bases lay in between. Looked up from germline, CDR1 is ENHRY and CDR2 is SYGVKD. CDR3 sequence (DNA): TGTGCCATCAGTGCTATTCAAGAGACCCAGTACTTC. Translation: CAISAIQETQYF.

This clone was picked up a small number of times. The chain has TRBV4-1 and TRBJ1-1, with D possibly matching TRBD1 (6 bases). Germline V gene data show CDR1 as MGHRA and CDR2 as YSYEKL. Trimming removed 5 bases from V and 7 bases from J, with 17 bases in between. The CDR3 length is 14 residues. The CDR3 DNA sequence: TGCGCCAGCAGCGGGGGAGGGGGGTCTGGTGAAGCTTTCTTT. Translation gives CASSGGGGSGEAFF.

This clone was picked up one time. The CDR3 reads CASSPQRTGNYGYTF. The CDR3 DNA reads TGTGCCAGCAGCCCGCAACGGACAGGAAACTATGGCTACACCTTC. This chain links TRBV11-2 with TRBJ1-2, with 7 bases matching TRBD1. The CDR3 runs 15 residues. The V segment lost 5 bases and the J segment 2 bases; nucleotides outside the gene matches: 8. Germline loops: CDR1 SGHAT, CDR2 FQNNGV.

V is TRBV9 and J is TRBJ2-7; 8 nucleotides agree with TRBD1. V lost 4 bases to trimming and J lost 1 base; unmatched junction nucleotides: 7. The V gene's germline CDR1 is SGDLS and CDR2 YYNGEE. The CDR3 loop spans 15 amino acids. The CDR3 region has the DNA TGTGCCAGCAGCCATGGGACAGGTCCTTCCTACGAGCAGTACTTC. Amino acid sequence: CASSHGTGPSYEQYF.

This chain links TRBV5-1 with TRBJ2-3; the match to TRBD2 covers 8 bases. V lost 3 bases and J lost 6; bases outside the gene matches: 6. The CDR3 spans 14 residues. CDR1 and CDR2 from the germline V gene are SGHRS and YFSETQ. CDR3 sequence (DNA): TGCGCCAGCAGCTCTCCCCAGCGGGAGGATACGCAGTATTTT. This encodes CASSSPQREDTQYF.

This sequence joins TRBV5-1 and TRBJ2-5; D perhaps matches TRBD1 (5 bases). The germline CDR1 and CDR2 sequences are SGHRS and YFSETQ. The CDR3 is 13 amino acids. Trimming cost V 0 bases and J 4 bases, with 7 bases left between them. The CDR3 DNA is TGCGCCAGCAGCTTGGGTGGGGCAGAGACCCAGTACTTC. It encodes CASSLGGAETQYF. Combining the CDR3 with reference TRBV5-1 and TRBJ2-5 gives the whole variable domain KAGVTQTPRYLIKTRGQQVTLSCSPISGHRSVSWYQQTPGQGLQFLFEYFSETQRNKGNFPGRFSGRQFSNSRSEMNVSTLELGDSALYLCASSLGGAETQYFGPGTRLLVL.

This clone was seen more than once but under ten times. V is TRBV15 and J is TRBJ1-1; 9 bases fit TRBD1. The CDR3 is 13 amino acids. Losses at the gene ends were 4 bases for V and 4 bases for J; bases not matched to a gene: 1. Per the germline V gene, CDR1 is LNHNV and CDR2 is YYDKDF (reference sequence). CDR3 in DNA: TGTGCCACCAGCATACAGGGGGCCACTGAAGCTTTCTTT. Amino acid sequence: CATSIQGATEAFF.

The chain carries TRBV28 and TRBJ2-7; 8 positions agree with TRBD1. J was trimmed by 4 bases and V by 3 bases; bases with no gene match: 11. Germline V lookup: CDR1 MDHEN, CDR2 SYDVKM. The CDR3 contains 16 residues. The CDR3 loop reads CASSLGGQGLSYEQYF. The CDR3 nucleotides are TGTGCCAGCAGTTTGGGTGGACAGGGTTTGAGTTACGAGCAGTACTTC.

The sample holds a few counts of this clone. This chain joins TRBV9 and TRBJ2-3; 11 positions agree with TRBD2. Germline-derived CDR1 and CDR2 are SGDLS and YYNGEE. The trim removed 3 bases at V and 0 bases at J, leaving 3 bases unmatched. The CDR3 spans 16 residues. The CDR3 DNA reads TGTGCCAGCAGCGCGGGACTAGCGGCCAGCACAGATACGCAGTATTTT. Its translation: CASSAGLAASTDTQYF.

The rearrangement joins TRBV29-1 to TRBJ1-1; no clear D. The ends were cut back, 5 bases at V and 7 bases at J, with 11 bases in the middle. In germline, CDR1 is SQVTM, CDR2 ANQGSEA. This CDR3 region has 11 residues. The CDR3 bases are TGCAGCGTTACTATGGAGGTTGAAGCTTTCTTT. Its protein product is CSVTMEVEAFF.

The chain employs TRBV24-1 and TRBJ2-5, with a weak D call TRBD1 (6 bases). Trimming removed 0 bases from V and 2 bases from J, with 6 bases in between. CDR3 size: 14 residues. Looked up from germline, CDR1 is KGHDR and CDR2 is SFDVKD. The CDR3 here is CATSDLRGQETQYF. The CDR3 nucleotides read TGTGCCACCAGTGATTTGAGGGGGCAAGAGACCCAGTACTTC.

This clone was detected only a few times. The rearrangement links TRBV2 to TRBJ2-3, with D perhaps TRBD2 (5 bases). The CDR3 has 13 residues. Germline CDR1 SNHLY, CDR2 FYNNEI. The V end lost 8 bases, the J end lost 1 base, and 10 bases lay between the germline ends. The CDR3 here is CASVGRGTDTQYF. CDR3 bases: TGTGCCAGCGTTGGGCGGGGCACAGATACGCAGTATTTT.